The rows below give T cell receptor beta chains drawn from one sample of a study of tumor-infiltrating lymphocytes in localized non-small cell lung cancer. TCRdb's copy holds only in-frame clones and misses some; the assay was immunoSEQ multiplex PCR. The data contain about 14,000 clones, about four fifths of them seen just once; the ten biggest clones take up roughly 21%. The sample was lung tumor tissue. The origin of the receptors is a human donor with non-small cell lung cancer. Each CDR3 is given with its conserved first and last residue. The D gene is left open where the match is weak. Not all rows give a size; the values are once, few, many and, for expanded clones, a class.

>TRBJ2-2|-|-|TRBV7-9
TGTGCCAGCAGCCGCGACAGAAACACCGGGGAGCTGTTTTTT
CASSRDRNTGELFF
>TRBJ2-7|-|-|TRBV29-1
TGCAGCGCTGAGGGTAGCGGAACCTACGAGCAGTACTTC
CSAEGSGTYEQYF
>TRBJ1-1|-|TRBD1|TRBV7-9
TGTGCCAGCAGCAGACAGGGAGGCACTGAAGCTTTCTTT
CASSRQGGTEAFF
>TRBJ1-4|-|-|TRBV19
TGTGCCAGTAGTATAAGGCCGCGCTCTAGCCTAATCACAACTAATGAAAAACTGTTTTTT
CASSIRPRSSLITTNEKLFF
>TRBJ2-1|once|-|TRBV9
TGTGCCAGCAGCGTAGCCAGCGATACCTCCTACAATGAGCAGTTCTTC
CASSVASDTSYNEQFF
>TRBJ2-3|few|-|TRBV21-1
TGTGCCAGCAGCAAAGGACCGGGACAGGGAACAGATACGCAGTATTTT
CASSKGPGQGTDTQYF
>TRBJ1-2|medium-sized|-|TRBV5-1
TGCGCCAGCAAGCTGAGTAACTATGGCTACACCTTC
CASKLSNYGYTF
>TRBJ1-2|-|-|TRBV27
TGTGCCAGCAGTTCCCCAGGAGGGGACCATGGCTACACCTTC
CASSSPGGDHGYTF
>TRBJ1-1|-|-|TRBV7-9
TGTGCCAGCAGTCTCCTCCGGGACAAAGCTTTCTTT
CASSLLRDKAFF
>TRBJ1-4|-|-|TRBV30
TGTGCCTGCGCACGGGGAAAAACTAATGAAAAACTGTTTTTT
CACARGKTNEKLFF
>TRBJ2-1|-|-|TRBV9
TGTGCCAGCAGCGGGGCCTGGGAGAATCTATACGACAATGAGCAGTTCTTC
CASSGAWENLYDNEQFF
>TRBJ2-7|-|-|TRBV7-9
TGTGCCAGCAGCTTAGAAGGGGCGGAGTACTTC
CASSLEGAEYF
>TRBJ2-7|-|-|TRBV6-5
TGTGCCAGCAGTTATCGGGTGGACGCCTCCGAGCAGTACTTC
CASSYRVDASEQYF
>TRBJ1-2|few|-|TRBV15
TGTGCCACCAGCAGACCGGGACACTATGGCTACACCTTC
CATSRPGHYGYTF
>TRBJ1-3|-|-|TRBV9
TGTGCCAGCAGCGCGACACCTTGGGAAAACACCATATATTTT
CASSATPWENTIYF
>TRBJ1-1|-|-|TRBV4-1
TGCGCCAGCAGGAGGGGTCGAGAAGCTTTCTTT
CASRRGREAFF
>TRBJ2-7|few|-|TRBV6-1
TGTGCCAGCAGTGAAGGCCCAGGGAGCTCCTACGAGCAGTACTTC
CASSEGPGSSYEQYF
>TRBJ1-2|-|TRBD1|TRBV4-2
TGTGCCAGCAGCCAAGATGCGCAGGGGGCGATGGGCTATGGCTACACCTTC
CASSQDAQGAMGYGYTF
>TRBJ1-5|-|-|TRBV23-1
TGCGCCAGCATTCAGCCCCAGCATTTT
CASIQPQHF
>TRBJ2-7|once|-|TRBV4-2
TGTGCCAGCAGCCAAGGGCAGGGGAATCCCTACGAGCAGTACTTC
CASSQGQGNPYEQYF
>TRBJ2-5|-|TRBD2|TRBV5-6
TGTGTCAGCAGCTTGGGGCTAGCGGGAGGGGGTCAAGAGACCCAGTACTTC
CVSSLGLAGGGQETQYF
>TRBJ1-1|-|TRBD1|TRBV7-9
TGTGCCAGCAGCTGGCCGGGGGACAGGGGGCGAGTCACTGAAGCTTTCTTT
CASSWPGDRGRVTEAFF
>TRBJ2-2|few|-|TRBV5-1
TGCGCCAGCAGCTCCCGTACGAACACCGGGGAGCTGTTTTTT
CASSSRTNTGELFF
>TRBJ1-2|-|-|TRBV27
TGTGCCAGCAGTTTTTCAGGGGATAGCTACACCTTC
CASSFSGDSYTF
>TRBJ1-6|-|TRBD1|TRBV6-5
TGTGCCAGCAGTTTAAGGACAGGGCCTTCACCCCTCCACTTT
CASSLRTGPSPLHF
>TRBJ2-2|medium-sized|-|TRBV5-1
TGCGCCAGCAGCTTGGACGCAGGGCCCGCCGGGGAGCTGTTTTTT
CASSLDAGPAGELFF
>TRBJ1-5|once|-|TRBV19
TGTGCCAGTAAGGCGGGAGGCAATCAGCCCCAGCATTTT
CASKAGGNQPQHF
>TRBJ2-2|once|TRBD1|TRBV18
TGTGCCAGCTCACCACGACTGACAGGGGCCGGGGAGCTGTTTTTT
CASSPRLTGAGELFF
>TRBJ2-1|-|TRBD2|TRBV2
TGTGCCAGCCGGCGGGAGCACTACAATGAGCAGTTCTTC
CASRREHYNEQFF
>TRBJ2-3|-|-|TRBV28
TGTGCCAGCACCCTAGGCCGGACTCCAAACACAGATACGCAGTATTTT
CASTLGRTPNTDTQYF
>TRBJ1-1|medium-sized|-|TRBV7-9
TGTGCCAGCAGCCAGAGGCGTGAAACTGAAGCTTTCTTT
CASSQRRETEAFF
>TRBJ1-1|-|TRBD1|TRBV7-9
TGTGCCAGCAGCGGAATCGTAATTGGACAGGGGAGCACTGAAGCTTTCTTT
CASSGIVIGQGSTEAFF
>TRBJ2-7|few|TRBD1|TRBV10-1
TGCGCCAGCAGTCGGTCCCTCGGACAGGGCTACGAGCAGTACTTC
CASSRSLGQGYEQYF
>TRBJ2-5|-|-|TRBV5-4
TGTGCCAGCAGCACCCCCGGGACCGCACAAGAGACCCAGTACTTC
CASSTPGTAQETQYF
>TRBJ2-3|-|-|TRBV6-1
TGTGCCAGCAGTGACGCTGGTAATACGCAGTATTTT
CASSDAGNTQYF
>TRBJ2-1|-|TRBD2|TRBV7-3
TGTGCCAGCAGCTTAGTCTCCCACTACCGCGGGAGCTCCTACAATGAGCAGTTCTTC
CASSLVSHYRGSSYNEQFF
>TRBJ2-3|-|TRBD1|TRBV2
TGTGCCAGCAGAGCGGACAGGGCGGGCACAGATACGCAGTATTTT
CASRADRAGTDTQYF
>TRBJ1-1|-|-|TRBV19
TGTGCCACCGAGAATGAGGGCACTGAAGCTTTCTTT
CATENEGTEAFF
>TRBJ2-6|-|TRBD2|TRBV5-4
TGTGCCAGCAGCTACGGACTAGCGGGAGAAGGTACAGGGGCCAACGTCCTGACTTTC
CASSYGLAGEGTGANVLTF